This entry is about one TCR beta chain. Its antigen is unknown. This sample is drawn from a study of CD8 T cells in Susac syndrome. Study-level findings and limits: Only a relatively small number of individuals were included in the TCR sequencing and HLA analysis.

The authors reverse transcribed roughly 0.5 to 1 ug RNA with random hexamers. TCRdb recomputed calls from the immunoSEQ multiplex PCR reads with MiXCR, one row per CDR3 protein. This sample has some 300,000 distinct CDR3 sequences, with roughly 85% found just once. The V and J ends lost 0 bases and 6 bases respectively, with 12 bases between them. The CDR3 sequence is 15 residues long. Per the germline V gene, CDR1 is LGHNA and CDR2 is YSLEER. The chain recombines TRBV4-3 with TRBJ2-1; the D gene is possibly TRBD2 (5 bases). The sequence came from a human donor with multiple sclerosis. The sample consisted of CD8+ T cells from PBMCs. This chain's CDR3 is CASSQDRGWINEQFF. As DNA, the CDR3 is TGCGCCAGCAGCCAAGATCGGGGATGGATCAATGAGCAGTTCTTC.